This T cell receptor beta chain was documented in a study of response to subunit inactivated influenza vaccine. Study-level findings and limits: Few new T cells, the authors suggested, are recruited by each seasonal influenza vaccination.

The CDR3 runs to 13 residues. Trimming cost V 2 bases and J 5 bases, with 7 bases left between them. Points on this clonotype: Its antigen is not identified.

TCRdb re-analysed the RT-PCR reads in MiXCR, keeping a single row per CDR3 protein. The data show just over 300,000 distinct CDR3 sequences, less than 25% seen once. The chain carries TRBV12-3 or TRBV12-4 and TRBJ1-3; D is unclear. The origin of this receptor is a man between 50 and 70 years old who received an inactivated influenza vaccine. The sequencing here drew on PBMCs from blood, taken less than 22 months after vaccination. The CDR3 is CASSLNRRNTIYF. The CDR3 DNA reads TGTGCCAGCAGTTTAAATCGCCGAAACACCATATATTTT.